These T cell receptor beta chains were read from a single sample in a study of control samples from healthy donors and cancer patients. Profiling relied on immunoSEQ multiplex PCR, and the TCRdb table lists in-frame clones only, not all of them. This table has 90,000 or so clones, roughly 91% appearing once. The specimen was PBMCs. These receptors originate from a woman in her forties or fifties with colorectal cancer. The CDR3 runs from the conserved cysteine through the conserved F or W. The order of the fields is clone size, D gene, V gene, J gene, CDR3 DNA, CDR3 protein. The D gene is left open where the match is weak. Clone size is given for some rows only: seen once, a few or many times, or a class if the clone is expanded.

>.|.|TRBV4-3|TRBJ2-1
TGCGCCAGCAGCCAAAAAATGGGCAGGGAGGCTGAGCAGTTCTTC
CASSQKMGREAEQFF
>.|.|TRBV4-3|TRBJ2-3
TGCGCCAGCAGCCTTCAGGGAAGCACAGATACGCAGTATTTT
CASSLQGSTDTQYF
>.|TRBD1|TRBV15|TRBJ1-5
TGTGCCACCAGCAGAATGGGGACAGCTGGACAGCCCCAGCATTTT
CATSRMGTAGQPQHF
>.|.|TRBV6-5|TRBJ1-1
TGTGCCAGCAGACGGACAGCCCTGAACACTGAAGCTTTCTTT
CASRRTALNTEAFF
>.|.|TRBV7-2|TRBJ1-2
TGTGCCAGCAATCCGAGAACGGGCGGTTATGGCTACACCTTC
CASNPRTGGYGYTF
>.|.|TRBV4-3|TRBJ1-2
TGCGCCAGCAGCCAAGATAGTGCGGGAGGCGGCTATGGCTACACCTTC
CASSQDSAGGGYGYTF
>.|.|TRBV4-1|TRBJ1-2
TGCGCCAGCAGCCAAGGGCAAGACTATGGCTACACCTTC
CASSQGQDYGYTF
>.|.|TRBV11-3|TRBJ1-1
TGTGCCAGCAGCTCCCAGGGCGGGGGTGAAGCTTTCTTT
CASSSQGGGEAFF
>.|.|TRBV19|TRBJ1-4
TGTGCCAGTAGTATCCAGGTGTCGGGCAGGGGATCTGCAACTAATGAAAAACTGTTTTTT
CASSIQVSGRGSATNEKLFF
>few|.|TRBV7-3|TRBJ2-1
TGTGCCAGCAGCACGGGACGGAATGAGCAGTTCTTC
CASSTGRNEQFF
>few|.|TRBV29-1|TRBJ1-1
TGCAGCGTTTGCTTAGGACAGACGAACACTGAAGCTTTCTTT
CSVCLGQTNTEAFF
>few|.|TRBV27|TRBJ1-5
TGTGCCAGCAGTTTAGGGACGGGGAATCAGCCCCAGCATTTT
CASSLGTGNQPQHF
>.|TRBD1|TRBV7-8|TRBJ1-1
TGTGCCAGCAACCACTGGATGAATTCCGGGACAGCGAACACTGAAGCTTTCTTT
CASNHWMNSGTANTEAFF
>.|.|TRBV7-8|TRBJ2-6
TGTGCCAGCAGCACATACAGCTCTGGGGCCAACGTCCTGACTTTC
CASSTYSSGANVLTF
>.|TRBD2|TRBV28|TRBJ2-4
TGTGCCAGCAGATCCGTCCGGGGGGGAGACTTGAACATTCAGTACTTC
CASRSVRGGDLNIQYF
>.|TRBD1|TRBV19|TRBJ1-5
TGTGCCAGTAGTGGTGGACAGGGGAGAAATCAGCCCCAGCATTTT
CASSGGQGRNQPQHF
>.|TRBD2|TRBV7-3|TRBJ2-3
TGTGCCAGCAGCTTCGCGGGGGGCTCCACAGATACGCAGTATTTT
CASSFAGGSTDTQYF
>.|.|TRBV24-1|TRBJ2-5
TGTGCCACCAGTGATTTGACGGGGGCCGGGGAGACCCAGTACTTC
CATSDLTGAGETQYF
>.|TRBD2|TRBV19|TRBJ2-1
TGTGCCAGTAGTGAGACGGGACTAGCTTTTAGCTATGAGCAGTTCTTC
CASSETGLAFSYEQFF
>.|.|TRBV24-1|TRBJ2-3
TGTGCCACCAGTGATTTGAACAGGGAAAGCACAGATACGCAGTATTTT
CATSDLNRESTDTQYF
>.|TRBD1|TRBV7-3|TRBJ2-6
TGTGCCAGCAGCCGGGACAGGGGACTCGGGGCCAACGTCCTGACTTTC
CASSRDRGLGANVLTF
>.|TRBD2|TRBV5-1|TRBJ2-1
TGCGCCAGCAGCCCCATTATGGCGGGGGGGCGGGGTGAGCAGTTCTTC
CASSPIMAGGRGEQFF
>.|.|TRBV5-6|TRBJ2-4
TGTGCCAGCAGCTTGGGTGGGAGTCTGGACATTCAGTACTTC
CASSLGGSLDIQYF
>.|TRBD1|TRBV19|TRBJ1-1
TGTGCCAGTAGTATAAGGGGACAGGGCCCTAACACTGAAGCTTTCTTT
CASSIRGQGPNTEAFF
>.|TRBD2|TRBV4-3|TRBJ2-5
TGCGCCAGCAGCCTCCAGCGCGGGGGGGAGACCCAGTACTTC
CASSLQRGGETQYF
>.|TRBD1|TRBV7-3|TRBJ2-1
TGTGCCAGCAGCGCCTCCGACAGGGTCAATGAGCAGTTCTTC
CASSASDRVNEQFF
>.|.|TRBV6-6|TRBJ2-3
TGTGCCAGCAGGCAAGGACTGCAGTCAGATACGCAGTATTTT
CASRQGLQSDTQYF